This TCR beta chain appears in the sequencing data of a study of blood T cell repertoires in COVID-19 (TCRdb year 2020). General notes on the study: Collaborator samples came from the United States, Italy and Spain and covered acute and convalescent phases of COVID-19. The prospective study material was composed of cDNA or gDNA derived from T cells, B-cell-depleted T cells, or PBMCs. Deeply sampled blood TCRbeta repertoires from subjects exposed to, actively infected with, or recovered from COVID-19 were included in the dataset. The repertoires were released in a freely available public database intended as a resource for research on the immune response to SARS-CoV-2. The samples were drawn from the first 160 participants of the ongoing ImmuneRACE study and from over a thousand subjects provided by 6 global collaborators. Sample metadata almost always included a de-identified subject ID, COVID-19 status, age in years and sex. Where available, HLA class I and class II types were obtained from metadata supplied by the sample provider rather than from assay-based typing.

On the study overall, not on this receptor specifically: The amount of clinical and demographic metadata varied by source and participant and was provided uncurated.

V is trimmed back by 6 bases and J by 3 bases, and the junction contains 4 bases that no gene match accounts for. The germline V gene supplies CDR1 SNHLY and CDR2 FYNNEI. The CDR3 covers 15 residues, taking in both the cysteine and the phenylalanine. Only the CDR3 DNA stays, 45 bases, in frame from base 1. One collaborating source in Seattle enrolled patients while the patients were actively infected and followed the patients over time throughout the course of disease. Collaborating institutions collected whole blood in K2EDTA tubes following their own protocols. For TCRbeta analysis, collaborators shipped samples in one of three forms: frozen whole blood, isolated PBMCs, or DNA extracted from either of those sample types. The immunoSEQ Assay, a bias-controlled multiplex PCR, was used to amplify TCRbeta CDR3 regions from genomic DNA. Turning to the authors' computational methods: Nucleated cell counts per sample were estimated from amplification of reference gene primers within the assay. To quantify the absolute abundance of each unique TCRbeta CDR3 rearrangement, sequence reads were collapsed and filtered. Productive Simpson clonality was computed per sample as the square root of Simpson's diversity index over productive rearrangements. As stored in TCRdb, this immuneACCESS dataset retains in-frame rearrangements with V and J assigned. A fraction of the clones does not appear; measured against another copy, unresolved V genes explain less than half of the discrepancy, and the remainder lacks a known reason. From that table come the V and J calls and clone size; the DNA was used to work out D and trimming. Across this sample there are around 82,000 clones, with around 85% seen only once. Roughly 9.6% of the sample is held by the ten biggest clonotypes.

A note on this clone: What antigen it recognizes has not been identified. The sample holds no much larger clone one base away, and base qualities are not on file.

The TCR was taken from a man aged 50-60 years with COVID-19, enrolled during active disease. Sequenced material: peripheral blood. The sequence links TRBV2 to TRBJ1-4, with 10 junctional bases fitting TRBD1. CDR3 protein: CASRGQGVSNEKLFF. The DNA sequence is TGTGCCAGCAGAGGACAGGGGGTGTCTAATGAAAAACTGTTTTTT.